The clone carrying this T cell receptor beta chain has just one count. Produced via immunoSEQ multiplex PCR; TCRdb's table is partial and in-frame only. This sample yields 90,000 to 100,000 clones, of which around 85% are seen a single time; roughly 0.5% belongs to the top ten. The data belong to a study of OX40 agonist ivuxolimab in advanced cancers. Trimming stripped 8 bases from V and 2 bases from J, with 13 bases between. The germline V gene has CDR1 SEHNR and CDR2 FQNEAQ (reference sequence). This CDR3 spans 13 amino acids. The V gene is TRBV7-9, the J gene TRBJ2-7, with D maybe TRBD2 (5 bases). Sample: CD4+ or CD8+ T cells sorted from blood, taken in a trial of the OX40 agonist ivuxolimab. This clonotype originated in an adult with an advanced solid tumor such as melanoma, head and neck, liver or kidney cancer. CDR3 nucleotide sequence: TGTGCCAGCGCGCTGACCGGGACCTACGAGCAGTACTTC. Amino acid sequence: CASALTGTYEQYF. The whole variable domain, filled in from reference TRBV7-9 and TRBJ2-7, reads DTGVSQNPRHKITKRGQNVTFRCDPISEHNRLYWYRQTLGQGPEFLTYFQNEAQLEKSRLLSDRFSAERPKGSFSTLEIQRTEQGDSAMYLCASALTGTYEQYFGPGTRLTVT.